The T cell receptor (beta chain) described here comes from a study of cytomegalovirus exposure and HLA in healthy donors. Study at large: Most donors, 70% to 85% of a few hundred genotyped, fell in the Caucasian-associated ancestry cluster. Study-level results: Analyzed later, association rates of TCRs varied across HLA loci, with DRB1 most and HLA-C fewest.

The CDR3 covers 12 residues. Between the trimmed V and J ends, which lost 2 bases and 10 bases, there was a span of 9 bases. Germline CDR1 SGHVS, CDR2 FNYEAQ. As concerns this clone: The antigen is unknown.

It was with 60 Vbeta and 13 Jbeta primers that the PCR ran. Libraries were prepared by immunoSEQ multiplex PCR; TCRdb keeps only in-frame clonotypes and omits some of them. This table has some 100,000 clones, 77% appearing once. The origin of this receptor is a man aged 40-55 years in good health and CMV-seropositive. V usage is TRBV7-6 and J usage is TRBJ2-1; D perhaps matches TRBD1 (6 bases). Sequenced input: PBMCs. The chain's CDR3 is CASSLSTGEQFF. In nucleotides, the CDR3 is TGTGCCAGCAGCTTATCGACAGGAGAGCAGTTCTTC. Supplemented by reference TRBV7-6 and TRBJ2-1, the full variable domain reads GAGVSQSPRYKVTKRGQDVALRCDPISGHVSLYWYRQALGQGPEFLTYFNYEAQQDKSGLPNDRFSAERPEGSISTLTIQRTEQRDSAMYRCASSLSTGEQFFGPGTRLTVL.